This T cell receptor beta chain was retrieved from a study of blood T cell repertoires in COVID-19. In its sample, this clone was seen once. Sequenced by immunoSEQ multiplex PCR; TCRdb stores in-frame clones only, minus some. This table has over 45,000 clones, 80% appearing once. J lost 1 base, V lost 5 bases, and 4 bases had no gene match. The CDR3 covers 14 residues. Germline V gene data show CDR1 as SGHRS and CDR2 as YFSETQ. This TCR came from a man aged 60-69 years with acute or convalescent COVID-19. Sequences were obtained from peripheral blood. The chain combines TRBV5-1 with TRBJ1-1; 8 bases fit TRBD1. CDR3 nucleotide sequence: TGCGCCAGCAGTCCCGGGACAGGGAACACTGAAGCTTTCTTT. Amino acids: CASSPGTGNTEAFF.